This T cell receptor (beta chain) emerged from a study of regulatory T cells in long-lasting Graves disease. Study-level findings and limits: Tissue studied was limited to peripheral blood, excluding thyroid tissue. Favored usage of TRBV28, TRBJ1-2 and TRBJ2-5 was recorded in persistent disease.

Trimming stripped 6 bases from V and 0 bases from J, with 13 bases between. The CDR3 length is 15 residues. Germline assignment: CDR1 WSHSY and CDR2 SAAADI. As to this clonotype: Its target is unknown.

Researchers made TCR beta libraries by using iRepertoire HTBI primers and running Arm-PCR on CDR3 regions. TCRdb reanalysed the multiplex PCR reads using MiXCR and keeps one entry per CDR3 protein. This sample has 350,000 to 400,000 distinct CDR3 sequences, with about 14% found just once. Time point: newly diagnosed GD, antithyroid drugs for less than 3 months. After RNA was extracted from PBMCs, the TCR library was made from it. The sequences come from peripheral blood mononuclear cells (PBMCs), collected at new diagnosis, from a patient treated with antithyroid drugs. The sequence derives from a female donor with Graves disease. J is TRBJ2-3 and V is TRBV10-2; D is possibly TRBD2 (6 bases). CDR3 bases: TGCGCCAGCAGCCTGACTAGAGGGAGCACAGATACGCAGTATTTT. The encoded protein is CASSLTRGSTDTQYF.